This is a list of T cell receptor beta chains from one sample in a study of T cell responses to AZD1222 COVID-19 vaccine. Repertoires were generated with immunoSEQ multiplex PCR, while TCRdb's copy carries only in-frame clones and drops some. Of over 110,000 clones in the sample, roughly nine tenths are singletons; the top ten hold 1.5% to 2%. The sequenced sample was peripheral blood, obtained 28 days after the second AZD1222 dose. These receptors came from an adult who received the AZD1222 COVID-19 vaccine. Each CDR3 is given with its conserved first and last residue. The D gene is left open where the match is weak.

d_call | j_call | v_call | cdr3_aa | cdr3_nt
TRBD1 | TRBJ1-6 | TRBV28 | CASSLLSTRTGTNSPLHF | TGTGCCAGCAGCCTGTTATCTACAAGGACAGGTACTAATTCACCCCTCCACTTT
. | TRBJ1-1 | TRBV10-1 | CASSESPASAEAFF | TGCGCCAGCAGTGAGTCACCGGCTTCGGCTGAAGCTTTCTTT
. | TRBJ1-3 | TRBV24-1 | CATSDSSGGLRNTIYF | TGTGCCACCAGTGATTCCAGTGGGGGGTTACGAAACACCATATATTTT
. | TRBJ1-1 | TRBV3-1/TRBV3-2 | CASSQVSTEAFF | TGTGCCAGCAGCCAAGTCAGCACTGAAGCTTTCTTT
TRBD1 | TRBJ2-7 | TRBV9 | CASSATGTGYEQYF | TGTGCCAGCAGCGCCACAGGGACAGGCTACGAGCAGTACTTC
. | TRBJ2-1 | TRBV18 | CASSQLGNEQFF | TGTGCCAGCTCGCAGTTGGGCAATGAGCAGTTCTTC
TRBD2 | TRBJ2-3 | TRBV7-2 | CASSILGLAGTDTQYF | TGTGCCAGCAGCATCCTCGGACTAGCGGGCACAGATACGCAGTATTTT
TRBD2 | TRBJ2-7 | TRBV6-5 | CASRELAGGTYEQYF | TGTGCCAGCCGGGAACTAGCGGGAGGAACCTACGAGCAGTACTTC
. | TRBJ1-5 | TRBV10-2 | CASSDNLNQPQHF | TGCGCCAGCAGTGACAACCTAAATCAGCCCCAGCATTTT
. | TRBJ1-2 | TRBV6-1 | CASSENFPYPFF | TGTGCCAGCAGTGAAAATTTCCCGTATCCCTTCTTC
. | TRBJ2-1 | TRBV7-8 | CASSLPTGIIEQFF | TGTGCCAGCAGCTTACCGACGGGTATTATTGAGCAGTTCTTC
TRBD1 | TRBJ1-1 | TRBV6-6 | CASSRGQGGYTEAFF | TGTGCCAGCAGCCGTGGACAGGGAGGGTACACTGAAGCTTTCTTT
. | TRBJ2-6 | TRBV7-9 | CASSLANTGANVLTF | TGTGCCAGCAGCTTAGCGAACACCGGGGCCAACGTCCTGACTTTC
TRBD1 | TRBJ1-2 | TRBV10-2 | CASLDPYYRGRGYTF | TGCGCCAGCCTTGACCCCTATTACAGGGGTAGGGGCTACACCTTC
TRBD1 | TRBJ1-1 | TRBV6-1 | CASSDRQGSEAFF | TGTGCCAGCAGTGACCGACAGGGATCTGAAGCTTTCTTT
. | TRBJ1-6 | TRBV11-2 | CASSPRGGAGNSPLHF | TGTGCCAGCAGCCCTCGGGGGGGCGCGGGTAATTCACCCCTCCACTTT
. | TRBJ1-3 | TRBV5-1 | CASSSSMGHSGNTIYF | TGCGCCAGCAGCTCAAGCATGGGGCACTCTGGAAACACCATATATTTT
TRBD1 | TRBJ2-1 | TRBV7-9 | CASSMGQDAKNEQFF | TGTGCCAGCAGCATGGGACAGGATGCTAAGAATGAGCAGTTCTTC
. | TRBJ2-2 | TRBV7-7 | CASSLDINTGELFF | TGTGCTAGCAGCCTGGACATAAACACCGGGGAGCTGTTTTTT
TRBD1 | TRBJ1-4 | TRBV30 | CAWSPGTVWEKLFF | TGTGCCTGGAGTCCCGGGACAGTGTGGGAAAAACTGTTTTTT